This T cell receptor beta chain stems from a study of persistence of HIV-infected CD4 T cells. Whole-study results and caveats: Within sorted populations, more oligoclonal TCRs accompanied more oligoclonal proviruses.

With regard to this clone: Its antigen is unknown.

Cells were stimulated with CMV-infected fibroblast lysates at 10 ug/mL. Responding CD4+ T cells were sorted by upregulation of both CD40 ligand and CD69. Adults with HIV-1 started suppressive ART while chronically infected. V lost 10 bases, J lost 4 bases, and 14 bases lay in between. CDR3 length: 13 amino acids. The V gene's germline CDR1 is LNHDA and CDR2 SQIVND (reference sequence). The libraries were made with immunoSEQ version 4 in survey mode. Genomic DNA was diluted to 10 ng/uL, up to roughly 1 ug per sample. Only in-frame clones appear in the TCRdb table, and some are missing; sequencing was by immunoSEQ multiplex PCR. In the table there are under 20,000 clones, around 60% of which are singletons.

The chain joins TRBV19 to TRBJ1-5; D not resolved. This sample comprised CD4+ T cells sorted from PBMCs after approximately 19-hour stimulation, obtained from a patient who received antiretroviral therapy. This receptor was obtained from an adult woman with HIV who was CMV-seropositive. The CDR3 reads CATLSGVNQPQHF. CDR3 bases: TGTGCCACCTTATCCGGGGTAAATCAGCCCCAGCATTTT.